This T cell receptor (beta chain) was documented in a study of cytomegalovirus exposure and HLA in healthy donors. Study in general: Samples from HLA-typed donors yielded around 79 million unique TCRs in an early data release. Overall study findings and caveats: Sequencing had likely introduced a cluster of highly shared sequence variants as an artifact.

The PCR ran on 60 Vbeta and 13 Jbeta primers. Some clones are missing from TCRdb's copy, which holds only in-frame ones; the method was immunoSEQ multiplex PCR. This sample carries 150,000 to 250,000 clones, 82% of them seen once, and the ten largest clones take 5.5% to 7.5%. There are 14 residues in the CDR3. V gave up 7 bases and J gave up 6 bases; unmatched junction bases: 6. Germline V gives CDR1 SNHLY, CDR2 FYNNEI. With regard to this clone: The antigen is unknown.

The sequenced sample was PBMCs. The sequence derives from a woman aged 50 to 65 in good health and CMV-seropositive. The chain joins TRBV2 to TRBJ1-6; 7 bases agree with TRBD1. The CDR3 DNA follows: TGTGCCAGCACCCAGGACAGGTTTAATTCACCCCTCCACTTT. Residues: CASTQDRFNSPLHF.